The 17 T cell receptor beta chains presented below share a single source sample, sequenced in a study of shared clonotypes between healthy human individuals (dated by TCRdb to about 2020). The library was made by the immunoSEQ multiplex PCR assay. TCRdb retrieved this table from immuneACCESS and kept in-frame rearrangements only. Not all clones are present; in checked studies, unresolved V genes account for under half, and no reason is known for the remainder. In all, the sample holds 2 million to 2.5 million clones, and approximately 94% of those were seen once. Approximately 0.37% of the sample comes from the top ten. The sequencing sample was made of naive CD4+ T cells from PBMCs. The cell subset or site label corresponds to: CD45RA+ positively selected. Receptors were obtained from a man between 18 and 35 years old in good health. Some clones in this sample may be carry-over from other donors' samples.

V is TRBV23-1 and J is TRBJ1-2; a weak D match, TRBD1 (5 bases). TRBV23-1 is filed as an ORF, its function uncertain. The CDR3 contains 13 residues. Trimming took off 7 bases at V and 2 bases at J, with 11 bases between the two ends. CDR3 in amino acids: CASTGTENYGYTF. In DNA form, the CDR3 reads TGCGCCAGCACAGGGACGGAGAACTATGGCTACACCTTC.

The chain carries TRBV6-6 and TRBJ2-3, with 7 bases lining up with TRBD2. The V segment lost 5 bases and the J segment 3 bases; nucleotides outside the gene matches: 8. Germline V gives CDR1 MNHNY, CDR2 SVGAGI (reference sequence). This CDR3 spans 15 amino acids. The DNA of the CDR3 is TGTGCCAGCAGTGTAGGCGGGGGACGGACAGATACGCAGTATTTT. This encodes CASSVGGGRTDTQYF.

The chain joins TRBV14 to TRBJ1-2, with 7 positions matching TRBD1. V shed 5 bases, J shed 7 bases, and the junction held 7 bases outside the gene matches. The germline V gene encodes CDR1 SGHDN and CDR2 FVKESK. This CDR3 region has 13 residues. CDR3 residues: CASSERQGTGYTF. Written as DNA, the CDR3 is TGTGCCAGCAGCGAAAGACAGGGCACTGGCTACACCTTC. The full variable domain, completed using reference TRBV14 and TRBJ1-2, is EAGVTQFPSHSVIEKGQTVTLRCDPISGHDNLYWYRRVMGKEIKFLLHFVKESKQDESGMPNNRFLAERTGGTYSTLKVQPAELEDSGVYFCASSERQGTGYTFGSGTRLTVV.

The chain joins TRBV5-4 to TRBJ2-7; 9 nucleotides agree with TRBD1. Germline values: CDR1 SGHNT, CDR2 YYREEE (reference sequence). J gave up 5 bases and V 4 bases, and 13 bases lay outside the gene matches. The CDR3 contains 16 residues. CDR3 sequence: CASSMRKGTGLDEQYF. The CDR3 region has the DNA TGTGCCAGCAGCATGAGGAAGGGGACAGGGCTGGACGAGCAGTACTTC.

The rearrangement uses TRBV2 and TRBJ2-3; TRBD2 might be the D (6 bases). The germline CDR1 and CDR2 sequences are SNHLY and FYNNEI. The V and J ends lost 2 bases and 5 bases respectively, with 11 bases between them. The CDR3 totals 14 residues. The CDR3 DNA reads TGTGCCAGCAGTGAATGGGGGACTGGAGATACGCAGTATTTT. This translates into CASSEWGTGDTQYF.

The chain uses TRBV28 and TRBJ2-2, with 8 bases lining up with TRBD2. Looked up from germline, CDR1 is MDHEN and CDR2 is SYDVKM. There are 16 residues in the CDR3. Trimming cost V 6 bases and J 4 bases; bases outside gene matches: 10. This CDR3 reads CASSRGGTTRTGELFF. DNA of the CDR3: TGTGCCAGCAGCCGGGGGGGGACTACTCGCACCGGGGAGCTGTTTTTT.

In its sample, this clone was seen once. Written as DNA, the CDR3 is TGTGCCAGTAGCCGCGGGGGGGCGCAGTTCTTC. Its translation is CASSRGGAQFF. This rearrangement joins TRBV19 to TRBJ2-1; TRBD2 matches at 9 bases. This CDR3 spans 11 amino acids. Germline assignment: CDR1 LNHDA and CDR2 SQIVND (reference sequence). Trimming at V came to 6 bases and at J to 12 bases, leaving 3 bases not matched to a gene.

The CDR3 DNA sequence: TGTGCCAGCAGAGGGCCGGGAGCTAACTATGGCTACACCTTC. Translation: CASRGPGANYGYTF. This chain uses TRBV28 with TRBJ1-2; D ambiguous. The CDR3 is 14 amino acids. V was trimmed by 6 bases and J by 0 bases, leaving 11 bases between them. CDR1 and CDR2 from the germline V gene are MDHEN and SYDVKM.

Written as DNA, the CDR3 is TGTGCCAGCAGCTTTTATGCGGACGAGCAGTACTTC. This sequence encodes CASSFYADEQYF. The genes are TRBV7-9 and TRBJ2-7, with D unclear. V gave up 3 bases and J gave up 5 bases, with 8 bases separating them. Germline lookup yields CDR1 SEHNR and CDR2 FQNEAQ (reference sequence). This CDR3 is 12 amino acids long.

V is TRBV5-1 and J is TRBJ2-3; no clear D gene. V was cut by 4 bases and J by 0 bases, with 15 bases left in between. This CDR3 contains 16 residues. Germline V gene data show CDR1 as SGHRS and CDR2 as YFSETQ. Here the CDR3 DNA reads TGCGCCAGCAGCCCCCTTGGCCTGGGGAGCACAGATACGCAGTATTTT. It encodes CASSPLGLGSTDTQYF.

J is TRBJ2-5 and V is TRBV15; D possibly matches TRBD1 or TRBD2 (5 bases each). Germline CDR1 and CDR2: LNHNV and YYDKDF (reference sequence). The length of the CDR3 is 17 residues. Trimming removed 0 bases from V and 5 bases from J, with 19 bases in between. Written as DNA, the CDR3 is TGTGCCACCAGCAGAGATCGTGGGGCTCCCGGCGGGGAGACCCAGTACTTC. It specifies CATSRDRGAPGGETQYF.

The sample holds a few counts of this clone. V is TRBV5-1 and J is TRBJ2-7; perhaps TRBD2 as D (5 bases). This CDR3 is 14 amino acids long. Germline loops: CDR1 SGHRS, CDR2 YFSETQ. V gave up 6 bases and J gave up 0 bases, with 13 bases separating them. The DNA for the CDR3 is TGCGCCAGCACCTTAACCGGGGTCTCCTACGAGCAGTACTTC. This sequence encodes CASTLTGVSYEQYF.

The chain uses TRBV6-6 and TRBJ1-2; the D is unclear. This CDR3 spans 12 amino acids. Germline V gene lookup returns CDR1 MNHNY and CDR2 SVGAGI (reference sequence). V lost 3 bases and J 3 bases, leaving 5 bases between the germline ends. The CDR3 coding sequence is TGTGCCAGCAGTTATCAGGACTATGGCTACACCTTC. This codes for CASSYQDYGYTF.

This rearrangement joins TRBV29-1 to TRBJ1-1; TRBD1 matches 9 bases. The CDR3 extends over 13 amino acids. The germline V gene encodes CDR1 SQVTM and CDR2 ANQGSEA. The V gene end was trimmed by 7 bases and the J gene end by 5 bases; junction bases not matched to a gene: 8. The CDR3 DNA sequence: TGCAGCGGGACACTACAGGGGGCAACTGAAGCTTTCTTT. It encodes CSGTLQGATEAFF.

The chain is built from TRBV27 and TRBJ2-7; D possibly uses TRBD1 or TRBD2 (5 bases each). Trimming cost V 6 bases and J 0 bases, with 18 bases left between them. CDR3 length: 16 residues. Germline CDR1 MNHEY, CDR2 SMNVEV (reference sequence). CDR3 loop: CASSHPLGTGSYEQYF. The CDR3 DNA reads as TGTGCCAGCAGCCACCCCTTAGGGACGGGCTCCTACGAGCAGTACTTC.

This sequence joins TRBV4-3 and TRBJ1-4, with D possibly being TRBD1 (5 bases). The germline V gene encodes CDR1 LGHNA and CDR2 YSLEER. The ends were cut back, 4 bases at V and 8 bases at J, with 17 bases in the middle. The CDR3 length is 15 residues. CDR3: CASSPPGTSREKLFF. The CDR3 nucleotides read TGCGCCAGCAGCCCTCCCGGGACCTCCCGGGAAAAACTGTTTTTT.

The sample holds one count of this clone. V and J are TRBV9 and TRBJ2-3; the match to TRBD2 covers 8 bases. The germline V gene has CDR1 SGDLS and CDR2 YYNGEE. V shed 1 base, J shed 4 bases, and the junction held 8 bases outside the gene matches. This CDR3 region has 16 residues. Here the CDR3 reads CASSVSGGRGPDTQYF. CDR3 nucleotides: TGTGCCAGCAGCGTATCGGGGGGGCGTGGCCCAGATACGCAGTATTTT.